Listed below are T cell receptor beta chains from one sample, sequenced in a study of cytomegalovirus exposure and HLA in healthy donors. Data came from immunoSEQ multiplex PCR; TCRdb stores just in-frame clones and leaves some out. The sample features about 140,000 clones, with 2% to 2.5% in its top ten. The material sequenced was PBMCs. The source is a young woman in good health and CMV-seronegative. The conserved cysteine and the conserved F or W are not part of the CDR3 here.

cdr3_length	v_call	j_call	cdr3_aa
12	TRBV6-5	TRBJ1-1	ASSRDRLNTEAF
13	TRBV5-4	TRBJ1-1	ASSHDRHMNTEAF
19	TRBV19	TRBJ2-2	ASSVVNGLAGGQAFIGELF
13	TRBV30	TRBJ2-1	AWGTSGSRGNEQF
12	TRBV9	TRBJ2-2	ASSSRGLPGELF
13	TRBV5-1	TRBJ1-4	ASSLAGSSDEKLF
12	TRBV27	NA	ASSFSGSSYEQY
12	TRBV6-5	TRBJ1-1	ASSASGMGTEAF
12	TRBV7-9	TRBJ1-1	ASSLKRHNTEAF
14	TRBV10-3	TRBJ2-3	AISESGLAVTDTQY
13	TRBV5-8	TRBJ1-5	ASSLGTDSNQPQH
13	TRBV19	TRBJ2-5	ASSIIDGGSKTQY
14	TRBV6-6	TRBJ2-5	ASIKDGGQYQETQY
12	TRBV6-5	TRBJ2-7	ASTILAGAGEQY
14	TRBV5-4	TRBJ2-5	ASSPQASGFQETQY
10	TRBV30	TRBJ1-1	AWIPWRHEAF
11	TRBV11-3	TRBJ2-7	ASSLGRIYEQY
14	TRBV15	TRBJ1-3	ATSRAGQGSADTIY
12	TRBV5-6	TRBJ1-4	ASSLQGVNEKLF
16	TRBV7-8	TRBJ1-2	ASSLFGGTGGRNYGYT
12	TRBV5-1	TRBJ2-3	ASSPRREGDTQY
12	TRBV6-5	TRBJ1-5	ASSRDRSNQPQH
12	TRBV19	TRBJ1-4	ASSISSVGEKLF
12	TRBV6-6	TRBJ1-2	ASSYGASDYGYT
15	TRBV18	TRBJ2-3	ASSPRERVASTDTQY
12	TRBV10-3	TRBJ2-3	AISETSSTDTQY
10	TRBV27	TRBJ2-7	ASSFRQGEQY
12	TRBV6-6	TRBJ1-5	ASRYGTGNQPQH
14	TRBV19	TRBJ2-1	ASSIDGLGLWNEQF